This T cell receptor beta chain is from a study of T cells expressing NK-cell markers. Study as a whole: Sorted CD3+CD56+NKG2C+, CD3+CD56+NKG2C- and CD3+CD56-NKG2C+ T-cell subsets were beta-chain profiled. The authors sequenced eight donors, of whom seven were HCMV-seropositive and one was seronegative. Findings and limits, study-wide: About 1.0-8% of CD8+ T cells in 6 or 7 donors belonged to dominant NKG2C+ clonotypes.

UMIs were included in TCR beta cDNA generated by 5'RACE template switching. TCRdb reprocessed the 5' RACE reads, with one entry per CDR3 protein and no DNA. The sample's table shows 350,000 to 500,000 distinct CDR3 sequences. This CDR3 spans 13 amino acids. Germline values: CDR1 LGHDT, CDR2 YNNKEL (reference sequence). About this clonotype: Its cognate antigen is unknown.

J is TRBJ1-1 and V is TRBV3-1; TCRdb designates TRBD1, a call that cannot be tested without DNA. This clonotype originated in a woman aged 18-69 years in good health. The source material was blood T cells: a sorted CD56 or NKG2C T cell subset, CD4+ or CD8+ T cells, or bulk PBMC T cells (not recorded which). This CDR3 is CASSRTENTEAFF.